The following is a T cell receptor beta chain sequence with its context. Its antigen remains unidentified. The data are from a study of T cell repertoires in cytomegalovirus infection. Study at large: Indications came from public TCR beta signatures; they pointed to CMV infection and to a matching HLA type. Study results and caveats: Clonotypes of TCR beta that were HLA-C-restricted and CMV-specific dominated the ex vivo response.

TCRdb recomputed calls from the reads with MiXCR, one row per CDR3 protein. This sample yields some 150,000 distinct CDR3 sequences, of which 20% to 25% are seen a single time; 10% to 11% belongs to the top ten. This CDR3 is 13 amino acids long. V lost 4 bases, J lost 4 bases, and 9 bases lay in between. Germline lookup yields CDR1 SGDLS and CDR2 YYNGEE. Sequencing used PBMCs. The sequence was collected from a human donor in good health (CMV status not recorded). Some clones in this sample may be carry-over from other donors' samples. This sequence joins TRBV9 and TRBJ1-3; D is unresolved. CDR3 sequence (DNA): TGTGCCAGCAGCATCGAACCCGGAAACACCATATATTTT. As protein: CASSIEPGNTIYF.